One and the same sample provided the 10 T cell receptor beta chains below, sequenced in a study of shared clonotypes between healthy human individuals. Assay: immunoSEQ multiplex PCR; the TCRdb copy retains only in-frame clones and omits some. In the table there are 470,000 or so clones, more than 65% of which are singletons. Sequenced sample: PBMCs. Receptors were obtained from a woman between 35 and 50 years old in good health. Some clones in this sample may be carry-over from other donors' samples.

This clone showed up just once. One end of the junction is discordant with germline, which a read error may explain. The CDR3 loop reads CAIRESLSTDTQYF. CDR3 DNA: TGTGCCATCAGGGAGTCCCTTAGCACAGATACGCAGTATTTT. The V gene is TRBV10-3, the J gene TRBJ2-3; D is ambiguous. The CDR3 length is 14 residues. Germline V gives CDR1 ENHRY, CDR2 SYGVKD.

The V gene is TRBV30, the J gene TRBJ2-4; D unclear. Germline loops: CDR1 GTSNPN, CDR2 SVGIG (reference sequence). Trimming took off 0 bases at V and 7 bases at J, with 10 bases between the two ends. This CDR3 comprises 13 residues. For the CDR3, the DNA is TGTGCCTGGAGTGTGCGAGTAACGAACATTCAGTACTTC. Translating it yields CAWSVRVTNIQYF.

This chain connects TRBV7-3 to TRBJ2-2; the match to TRBD2 covers 11 bases. The CDR3 runs 18 residues. The V gene's germline CDR1 is SGHTA and CDR2 FQGTGA. With 5 bases clipped from V and 0 bases from J, the junction kept 8 bases outside the gene matches. The CDR3 DNA reads TGTGCCAGCAGCCTAGCGGGAGGCATTAGCGCGAACACCGGGGAGCTGTTTTTT. It yields the protein CASSLAGGISANTGELFF.

V is TRBV28 and J is TRBJ2-7; TRBD2 aligns across 11 bases. CDR3 length equals 16 residues. The J segment lost 3 bases and the V segment lost 2 bases, leaving 6 bases of the junction unmatched. Per germline, CDR1 MDHEN and CDR2 SYDVKM. DNA for the CDR3: TGTGCCAGCAGTTTAAGTAGCGGGAGGGCCCGCTACGAGCAGTACTTC. Protein sequence: CASSLSSGRARYEQYF. The variable domain in full, with the rest retrieved from reference TRBV28 and TRBJ2-7, is DVKVTQSSRYLVKRTGEKVFLECVQDMDHENMFWYRQDPGLGLRLIYFSYDVKMKEKGDIPEGYSVSREKKERFSLILESASTNQTSMYLCASSLSSGRARYEQYFGPGTRLTVT.

This clone was observed once. The rearrangement joins TRBV19 to TRBJ2-3; a possible D gene is TRBD2 (5 bases). Trimming stripped 3 bases from V and 0 bases from J, with 16 bases between. CDR1 and CDR2 (germline): LNHDA, SQIVND (reference sequence). The CDR3 runs to 17 residues. The CDR3 reads CASSIFSPDSSTDTQYF. In DNA, the CDR3 is TGTGCCAGTAGTATTTTCTCCCCGGACTCAAGCACAGATACGCAGTATTTT.

This clone has more than one count but fewer than ten. The chain couples TRBV5-1 to TRBJ1-1; 7 bases map to TRBD1. J was trimmed by 3 bases and V by 0 bases; bases with no gene match: 5. The germline CDR1 and CDR2 sequences are SGHRS and YFSETQ. This CDR3 spans 15 amino acids. The chain's CDR3 is CASSLEGASDTEAFF. CDR3 DNA: TGCGCCAGCAGCTTGGAGGGGGCGAGCGACACTGAAGCTTTCTTT.

The chain combines TRBV9 with TRBJ2-2; TRBD1 matches at 11 bases. CDR1 is SGDLS and CDR2 is YYNGEE in the germline V gene. V was pared by 3 bases and J by 3 bases, with 4 bases of the junction left unmatched. This CDR3 region has 16 residues. The CDR3 DNA sequence: TGTGCCAGCAGCGGGCGGACAGGGGGCGACACCGGGGAGCTGTTTTTT. Residues: CASSGRTGGDTGELFF.

Points on this clone: Given a far larger clone just one base away, this is likely a sequencing read error. The chain recombines TRBV25-1 with TRBJ2-7; no clear D gene. CDR1 is MGHDK, CDR2 SYGVNS, per germline. CDR3 size: 12 residues. V was cut by 7 bases and J by 3 bases, with 10 bases left in between. The CDR3 region is CASNGRSYEQYF. As DNA, the CDR3 is TGTGCCAGCAATGGCAGAAGCTACGAGCAGTACTTC.

This sequence joins TRBV10-3 and TRBJ2-6, with D uncertain. Germline CDR1 is ENHRY and CDR2 is SYGVKD. The CDR3 loop spans 15 amino acids. V dropped 3 bases and J dropped 1 base, with 7 bases sitting between them. The DNA for the CDR3 is TGTGCCATCAGTGAATTGGGGTCTGGGGCCAACGTCCTGACTTTC. Its translation: CAISELGSGANVLTF.

This clone came up once. The chain links TRBV7-6 to TRBJ2-7; 9 nucleotides match TRBD2. The CDR3 has 18 amino acids. With V trimmed by 6 bases and J by 1 base, 16 bases remained unmatched. Germline CDR1 and CDR2: SGHVS and FNYEAQ. CDR3 protein: CASSPRGVSSGSSYEQYF. The CDR3 DNA follows: TGTGCCAGCAGTCCACGTGGGGTCAGTAGCGGGAGTTCCTACGAGCAGTACTTC.